The 3 T cell receptor beta chains below all came from one sample that was sequenced in a study of cytomegalovirus exposure and HLA in healthy donors. The PCR contained 60 Vbeta and 13 Jbeta primers. Clones were sequenced by immunoSEQ multiplex PCR, and TCRdb holds only the in-frame ones, with some missing. There are tens of thousands of clones in the sample; about 70% occur only once, and about 22% lies in the top ten. Sequencing was performed on PBMCs. All receptors derive from a woman between 50 and 59 years old in good health and CMV-seropositive.

In its sample, this clone was seen a few times. The chain is built from TRBV5-4 and TRBJ1-2; 8 positions agree with TRBD1. The CDR3 is 17 amino acids. V dropped 2 bases and J dropped 5; count of bases not matched to a gene: 14. Germline assignment: CDR1 SGHNT and CDR2 YYREEE (reference sequence). The CDR3 spells CASSFFRQGKSLYGYTF. DNA for the CDR3: TGTGCCAGCAGCTTTTTCCGACAGGGGAAATCTTTGTATGGCTACACCTTC.

The chain couples TRBV7-3 to TRBJ2-2, with D unclear. This CDR3 comprises 13 residues. Trimming left V 2 bases short and J 6 bases short, with 7 bases between. The V gene's germline CDR1 is SGHTA and CDR2 FQGTGA. The CDR3 nucleotides read TGTGCCAGCAGCTTAGTTCTGTCCGGGGAGCTGTTTTTT. It translates to CASSLVLSGELFF.

This clone was counted only a few times. The genes are TRBV27 and TRBJ2-7, with TRBD1 identical over 9 bases. The CDR3 sequence is 13 residues long. Germline CDR1 is MNHEY and CDR2 is SMNVEV (reference sequence). With V trimmed by 7 bases and J by 6 bases, 7 bases remained unmatched. DNA of the CDR3: TGTGCCAGCAAGGGACAGGGAGTAGGCGAGCAGTACTTC. The encoded protein is CASKGQGVGEQYF.